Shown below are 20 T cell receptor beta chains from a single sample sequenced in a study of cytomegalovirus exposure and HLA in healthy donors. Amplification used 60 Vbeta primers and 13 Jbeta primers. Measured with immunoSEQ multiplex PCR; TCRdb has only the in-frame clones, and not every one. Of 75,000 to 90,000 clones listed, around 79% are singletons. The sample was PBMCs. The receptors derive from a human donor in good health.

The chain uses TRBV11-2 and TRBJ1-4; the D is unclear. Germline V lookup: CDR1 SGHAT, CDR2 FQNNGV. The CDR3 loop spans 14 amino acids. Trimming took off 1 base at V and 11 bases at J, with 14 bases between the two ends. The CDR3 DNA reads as TGTGCCAGCAGCTTAGTTCTTCGGGATGGGAAACTGTTTTTT. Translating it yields CASSLVLRDGKLFF.

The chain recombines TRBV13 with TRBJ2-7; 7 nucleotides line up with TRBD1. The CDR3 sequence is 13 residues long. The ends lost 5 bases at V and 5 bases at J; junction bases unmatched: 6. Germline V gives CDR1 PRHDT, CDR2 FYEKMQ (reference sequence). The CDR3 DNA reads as TGTGCCAGCAGCCGGGACAGACCTCACGAGCAGTACTTC. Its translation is CASSRDRPHEQYF.

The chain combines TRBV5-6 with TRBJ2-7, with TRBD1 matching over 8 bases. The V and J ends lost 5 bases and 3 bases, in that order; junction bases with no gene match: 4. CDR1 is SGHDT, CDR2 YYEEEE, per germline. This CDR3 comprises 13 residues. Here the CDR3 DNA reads TGTGCCAGCAGTCAGGGGGCCGGCTACGAGCAGTACTTC. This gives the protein CASSQGAGYEQYF. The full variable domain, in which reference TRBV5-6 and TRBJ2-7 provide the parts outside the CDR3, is DAGVTQSPTHLIKTRGQQVTLRCSPKSGHDTVSWYQQALGQGPQFIFQYYEEEERQRGNFPDRFSGHQFPNYSSELNVNALLLGDSALYLCASSQGAGYEQYFGPGTRLTVT.

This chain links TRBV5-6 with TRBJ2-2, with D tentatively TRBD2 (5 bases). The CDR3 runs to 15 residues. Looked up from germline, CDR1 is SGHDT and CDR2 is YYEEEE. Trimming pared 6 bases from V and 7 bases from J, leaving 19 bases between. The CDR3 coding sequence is TGTGCCAGCAACCGCGGGTCCATCAAGAGCGGGGAGCTGTTTTTT. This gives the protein CASNRGSIKSGELFF. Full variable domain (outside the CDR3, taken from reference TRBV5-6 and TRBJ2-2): DAGVTQSPTHLIKTRGQQVTLRCSPKSGHDTVSWYQQALGQGPQFIFQYYEEEERQRGNFPDRFSGHQFPNYSSELNVNALLLGDSALYLCASNRGSIKSGELFFGEGSRLTVL.

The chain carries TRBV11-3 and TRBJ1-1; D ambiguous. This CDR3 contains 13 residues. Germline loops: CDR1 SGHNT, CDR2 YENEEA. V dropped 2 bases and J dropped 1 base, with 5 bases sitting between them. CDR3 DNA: TGTGCCAGCAGCTTATCGAGGAACACTGAAGCTTTCTTT. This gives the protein CASSLSRNTEAFF.

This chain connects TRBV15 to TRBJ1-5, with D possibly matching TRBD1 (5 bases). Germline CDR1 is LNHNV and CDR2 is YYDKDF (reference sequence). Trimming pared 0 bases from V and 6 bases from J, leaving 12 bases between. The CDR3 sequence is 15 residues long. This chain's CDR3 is CATSRDLGAGQPQHF. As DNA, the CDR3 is TGTGCCACCAGCAGAGATCTAGGGGCAGGTCAGCCCCAGCATTTT.

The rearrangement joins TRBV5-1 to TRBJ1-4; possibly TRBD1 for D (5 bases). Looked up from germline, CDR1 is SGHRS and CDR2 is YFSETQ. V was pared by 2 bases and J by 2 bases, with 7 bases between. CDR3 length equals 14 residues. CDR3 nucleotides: TGCGCCAGCAGCTTACGGGGGACTAATGAAAAACTGTTTTTT. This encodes CASSLRGTNEKLFF. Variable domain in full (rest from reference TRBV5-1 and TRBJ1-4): KAGVTQTPRYLIKTRGQQVTLSCSPISGHRSVSWYQQTPGQGLQFLFEYFSETQRNKGNFPGRFSGRQFSNSRSEMNVSTLELGDSALYLCASSLRGTNEKLFFGSGTQLSVL.

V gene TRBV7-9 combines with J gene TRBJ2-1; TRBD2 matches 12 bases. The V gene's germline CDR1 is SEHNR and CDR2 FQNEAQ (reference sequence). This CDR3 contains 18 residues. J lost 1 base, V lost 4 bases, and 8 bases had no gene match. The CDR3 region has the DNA TGTGCCAGCAGCTCTCCGACTAGCGGGGGAAAATCCTACAATGAGCAGTTCTTC. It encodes CASSSPTSGGKSYNEQFF.

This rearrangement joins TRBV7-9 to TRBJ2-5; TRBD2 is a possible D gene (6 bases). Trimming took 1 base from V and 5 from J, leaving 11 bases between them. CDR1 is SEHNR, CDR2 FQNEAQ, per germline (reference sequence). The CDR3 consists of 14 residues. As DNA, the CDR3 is TGTGCCAGCAGCTTAGTCGCTAGCGCGGAGACCCAGTACTTC. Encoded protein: CASSLVASAETQYF.

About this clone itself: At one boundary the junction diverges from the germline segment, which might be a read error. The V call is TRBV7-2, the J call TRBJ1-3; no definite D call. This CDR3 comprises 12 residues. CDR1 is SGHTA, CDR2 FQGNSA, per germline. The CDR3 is CASSLAGSTIYF. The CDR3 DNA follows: TGTGCCAGCAGTTTAGCGGGGAGCACCATATATTTT.

CDR3 protein: CASLFRRWASGYQETQYF. In DNA form, the CDR3 reads TGTGCCAGCCTCTTCCGAAGGTGGGCTAGCGGGTACCAAGAGACCCAGTACTTC. The rearrangement joins TRBV6-4 to TRBJ2-5, with 8 bases aligning to TRBD2. The CDR3 has 18 residues. Trimming at V came to 8 bases and at J to 0 bases, leaving 17 bases not matched to a gene. Looked up from germline, CDR1 is MRHNA and CDR2 is SNTAGT.

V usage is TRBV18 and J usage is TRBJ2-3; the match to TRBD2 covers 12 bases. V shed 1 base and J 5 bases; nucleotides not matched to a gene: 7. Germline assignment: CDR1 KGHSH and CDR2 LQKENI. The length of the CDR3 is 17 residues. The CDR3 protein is CASSPRSSGGAVDTQYF. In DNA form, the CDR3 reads TGTGCCAGCTCACCACGATCTAGCGGGGGGGCAGTAGATACGCAGTATTTT.

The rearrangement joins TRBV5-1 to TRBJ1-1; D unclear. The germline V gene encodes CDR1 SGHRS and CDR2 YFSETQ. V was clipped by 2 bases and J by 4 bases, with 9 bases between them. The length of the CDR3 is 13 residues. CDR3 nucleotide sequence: TGCGCCAGCAGCTTCCAAGGAGGCACTGAAGCTTTCTTT. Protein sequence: CASSFQGGTEAFF.

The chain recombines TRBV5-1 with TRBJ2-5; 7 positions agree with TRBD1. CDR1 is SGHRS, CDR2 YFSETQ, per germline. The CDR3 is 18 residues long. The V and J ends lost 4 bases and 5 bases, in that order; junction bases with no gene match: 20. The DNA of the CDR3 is TGCGCCAGCAGCCCAGGGGGAAAGGGGGCACCCGTGGTGGAGACCCAGTACTTC. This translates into CASSPGGKGAPVVETQYF.

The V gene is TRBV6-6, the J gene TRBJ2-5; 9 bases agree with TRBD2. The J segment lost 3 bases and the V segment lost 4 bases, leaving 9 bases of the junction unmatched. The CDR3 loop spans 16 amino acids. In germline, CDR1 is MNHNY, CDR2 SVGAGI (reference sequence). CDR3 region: CASSSPIGGGEETQYF. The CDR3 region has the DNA TGTGCCAGCAGTTCCCCGATTGGCGGGGGGGAAGAGACCCAGTACTTC.

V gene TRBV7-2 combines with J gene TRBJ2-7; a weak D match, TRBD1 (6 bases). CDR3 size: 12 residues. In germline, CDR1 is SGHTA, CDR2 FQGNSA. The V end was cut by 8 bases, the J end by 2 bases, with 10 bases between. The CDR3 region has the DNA TGTGCCAGCGGCAGGGGAACCTACGAGCAGTACTTC. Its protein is CASGRGTYEQYF.

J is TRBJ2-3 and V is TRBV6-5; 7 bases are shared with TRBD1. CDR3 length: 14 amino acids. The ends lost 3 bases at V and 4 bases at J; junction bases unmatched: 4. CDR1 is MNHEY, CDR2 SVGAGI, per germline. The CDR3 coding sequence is TGTGCCAGCAGTTATAGGGGGCAGGCAGATACGCAGTATTTT. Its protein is CASSYRGQADTQYF.

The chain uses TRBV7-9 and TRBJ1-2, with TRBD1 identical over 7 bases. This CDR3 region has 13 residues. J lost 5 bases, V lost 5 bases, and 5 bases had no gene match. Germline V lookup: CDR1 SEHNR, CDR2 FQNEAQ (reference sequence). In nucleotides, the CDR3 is TGTGCCAGCAGCCCGACAGGGTGGTATGGCTACACCTTC. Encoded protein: CASSPTGWYGYTF.

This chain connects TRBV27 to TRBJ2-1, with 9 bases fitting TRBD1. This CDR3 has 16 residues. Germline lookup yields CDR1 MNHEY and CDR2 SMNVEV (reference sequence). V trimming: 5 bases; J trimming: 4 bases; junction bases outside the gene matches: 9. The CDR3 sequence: CASSVGLGTGYNEQFF. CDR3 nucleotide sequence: TGTGCCAGCAGTGTAGGATTAGGGACAGGGTACAATGAGCAGTTCTTC.

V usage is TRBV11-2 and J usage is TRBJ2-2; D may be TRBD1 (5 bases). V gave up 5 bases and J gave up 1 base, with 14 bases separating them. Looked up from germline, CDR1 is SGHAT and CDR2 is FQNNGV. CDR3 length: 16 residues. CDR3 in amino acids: CASSTLRRGNTGELFF. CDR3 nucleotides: TGTGCCAGCAGCACCCTGAGAAGGGGGAACACCGGGGAGCTGTTTTTT.